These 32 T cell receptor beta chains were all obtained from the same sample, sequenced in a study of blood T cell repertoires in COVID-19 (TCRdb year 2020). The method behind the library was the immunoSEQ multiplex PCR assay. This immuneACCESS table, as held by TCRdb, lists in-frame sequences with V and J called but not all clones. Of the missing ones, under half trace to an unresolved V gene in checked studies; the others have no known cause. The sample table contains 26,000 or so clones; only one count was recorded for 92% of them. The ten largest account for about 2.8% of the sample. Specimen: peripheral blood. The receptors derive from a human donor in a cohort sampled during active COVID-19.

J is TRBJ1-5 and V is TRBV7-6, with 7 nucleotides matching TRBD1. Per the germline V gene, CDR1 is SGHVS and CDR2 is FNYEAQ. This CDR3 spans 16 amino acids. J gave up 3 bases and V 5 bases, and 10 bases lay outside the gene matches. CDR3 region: CASSPGPGQLNQPQHF. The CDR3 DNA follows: TGTGCCAGCAGCCCAGGACCGGGACAGCTCAATCAGCCCCAGCATTTT.

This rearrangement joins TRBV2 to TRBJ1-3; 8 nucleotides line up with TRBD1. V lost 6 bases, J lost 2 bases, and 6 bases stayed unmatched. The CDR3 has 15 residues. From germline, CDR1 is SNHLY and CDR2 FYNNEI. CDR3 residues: CASSGQGLAGNTIYF. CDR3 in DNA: TGTGCCAGCAGCGGACAGGGTTTGGCTGGAAACACCATATATTTT.

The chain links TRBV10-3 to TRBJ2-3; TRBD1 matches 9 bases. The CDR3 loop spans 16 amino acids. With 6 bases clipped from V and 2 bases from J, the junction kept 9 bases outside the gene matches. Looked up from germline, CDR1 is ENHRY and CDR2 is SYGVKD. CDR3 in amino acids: CAISPGTGLATDTQYF. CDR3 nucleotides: TGTGCCATCAGCCCCGGGACAGGGCTGGCCACAGATACGCAGTATTTT.

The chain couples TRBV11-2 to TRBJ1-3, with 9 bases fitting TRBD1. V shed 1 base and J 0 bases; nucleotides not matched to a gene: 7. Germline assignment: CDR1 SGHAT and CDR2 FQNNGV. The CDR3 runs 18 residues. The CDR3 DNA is TGTGCCAGCAGCTTAGTGGGGACAGGGTCACTCTCTGGAAACACCATATATTTT. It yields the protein CASSLVGTGSLSGNTIYF.

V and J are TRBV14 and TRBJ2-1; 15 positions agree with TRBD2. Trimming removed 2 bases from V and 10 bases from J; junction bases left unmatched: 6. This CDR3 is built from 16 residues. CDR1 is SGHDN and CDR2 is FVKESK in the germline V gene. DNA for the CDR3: TGTGCCAGCAGCCAACCTTGGACTAGCGGGGGGGCCGAGCAGTTCTTC. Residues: CASSQPWTSGGAEQFF.

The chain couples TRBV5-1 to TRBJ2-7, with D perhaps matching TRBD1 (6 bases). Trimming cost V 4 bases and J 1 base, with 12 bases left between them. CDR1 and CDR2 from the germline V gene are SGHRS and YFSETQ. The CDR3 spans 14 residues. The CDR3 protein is CASSVGTNSYEQYV. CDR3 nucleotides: TGCGCCAGCAGCGTCGGGACAAATTCCTACGAGCAGTACGTC.

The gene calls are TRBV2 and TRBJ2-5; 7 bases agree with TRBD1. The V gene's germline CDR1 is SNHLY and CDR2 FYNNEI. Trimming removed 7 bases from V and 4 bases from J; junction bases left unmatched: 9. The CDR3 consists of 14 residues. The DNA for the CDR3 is TGTGCCAGCATGCCAGGGGGATCAGGAGAGACCCAGTACTTC. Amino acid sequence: CASMPGGSGETQYF.

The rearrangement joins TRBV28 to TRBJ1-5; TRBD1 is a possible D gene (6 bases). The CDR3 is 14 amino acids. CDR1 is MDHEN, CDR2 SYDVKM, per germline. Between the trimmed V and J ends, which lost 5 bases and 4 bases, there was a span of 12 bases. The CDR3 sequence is CASSKTGRNQPQHF. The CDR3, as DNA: TGTGCCAGCAGTAAGACAGGACGGAATCAGCCCCAGCATTTT.

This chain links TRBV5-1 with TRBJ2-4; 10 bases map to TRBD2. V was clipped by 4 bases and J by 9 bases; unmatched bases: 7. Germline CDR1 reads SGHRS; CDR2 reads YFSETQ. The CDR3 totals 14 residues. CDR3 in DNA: TGCGCCAGCAGCCCCGGGACTAGCGAGGGCATTCAGTACTTC. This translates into CASSPGTSEGIQYF.

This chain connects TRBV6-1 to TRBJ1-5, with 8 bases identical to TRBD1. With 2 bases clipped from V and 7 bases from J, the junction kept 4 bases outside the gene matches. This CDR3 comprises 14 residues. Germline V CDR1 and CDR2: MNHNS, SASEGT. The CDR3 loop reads CASSESGGGQPQHF. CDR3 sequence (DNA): TGTGCCAGCAGTGAATCAGGGGGCGGCCAGCCCCAGCATTTT.

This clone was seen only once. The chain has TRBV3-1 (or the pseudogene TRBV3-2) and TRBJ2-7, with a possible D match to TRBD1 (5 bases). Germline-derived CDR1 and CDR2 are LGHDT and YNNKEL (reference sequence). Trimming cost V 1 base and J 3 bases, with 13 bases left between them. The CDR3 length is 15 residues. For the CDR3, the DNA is TGTGCCAGCAGCCAAGGGCAGGGCATAGGCTACGAGCAGTACTTC. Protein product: CASSQGQGIGYEQYF.

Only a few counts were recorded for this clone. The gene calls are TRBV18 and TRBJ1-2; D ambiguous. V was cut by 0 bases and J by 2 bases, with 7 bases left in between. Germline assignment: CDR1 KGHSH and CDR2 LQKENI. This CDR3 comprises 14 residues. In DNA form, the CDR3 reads TGTGCCAGCTCACCACCGGAGGGAAACTATGGCTACACCTTC. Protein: CASSPPEGNYGYTF.

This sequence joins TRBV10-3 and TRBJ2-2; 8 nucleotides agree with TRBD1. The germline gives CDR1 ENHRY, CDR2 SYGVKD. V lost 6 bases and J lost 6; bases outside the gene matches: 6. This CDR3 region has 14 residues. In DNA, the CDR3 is TGTGCCATCAGCCTATCGACAGGGGCCGGGGAGCTGTTTTTT. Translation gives CAISLSTGAGELFF.

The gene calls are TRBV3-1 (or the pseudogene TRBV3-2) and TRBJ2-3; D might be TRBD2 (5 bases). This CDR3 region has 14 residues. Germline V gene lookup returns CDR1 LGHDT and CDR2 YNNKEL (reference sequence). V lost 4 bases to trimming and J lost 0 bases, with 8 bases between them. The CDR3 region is CASSPRTSTDTQYF. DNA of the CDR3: TGTGCCAGCAGCCCCAGGACTAGCACAGATACGCAGTATTTT.

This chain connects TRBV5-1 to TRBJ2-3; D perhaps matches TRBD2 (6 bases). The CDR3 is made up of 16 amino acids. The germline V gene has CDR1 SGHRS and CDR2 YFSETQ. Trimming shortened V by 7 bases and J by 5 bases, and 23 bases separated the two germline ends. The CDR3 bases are TGCGCCAGCTCCACCCCTCTTTCGCGGGGCATAGATACGCAGTATTTT. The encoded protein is CASSTPLSRGIDTQYF.

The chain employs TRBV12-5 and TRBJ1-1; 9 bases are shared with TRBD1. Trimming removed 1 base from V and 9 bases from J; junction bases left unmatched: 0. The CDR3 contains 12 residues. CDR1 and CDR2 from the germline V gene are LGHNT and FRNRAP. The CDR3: CASGLDRGQAFF. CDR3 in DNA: TGTGCTAGTGGTTTGGACAGGGGGCAAGCTTTCTTT.

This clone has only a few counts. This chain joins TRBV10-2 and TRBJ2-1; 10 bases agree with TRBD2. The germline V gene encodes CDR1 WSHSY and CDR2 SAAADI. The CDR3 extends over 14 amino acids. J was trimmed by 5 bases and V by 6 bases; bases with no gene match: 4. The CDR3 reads CASRGLAGDNEQFF. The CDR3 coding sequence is TGCGCCAGCAGAGGGCTAGCGGGGGACAATGAGCAGTTCTTC.

The CDR3 sequence: CASTRPYPEDTIYF. CDR3 nucleotide sequence: TGTGCCAGCACCCGACCCTATCCGGAGGACACCATATATTTT. This chain joins TRBV7-9 and TRBJ1-3; no firm D call. The germline V gene encodes CDR1 SEHNR and CDR2 FQNEAQ (reference sequence). This CDR3 region has 14 residues. V was cut by 7 bases and J by 8 bases, with 18 bases left in between.

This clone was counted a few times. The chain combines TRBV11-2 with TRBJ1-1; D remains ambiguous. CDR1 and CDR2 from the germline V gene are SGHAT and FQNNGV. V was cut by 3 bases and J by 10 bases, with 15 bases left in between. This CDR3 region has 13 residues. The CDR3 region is CASSFNKEVGAFF. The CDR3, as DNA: TGTGCCAGCAGCTTCAACAAGGAGGTAGGAGCTTTCTTT.

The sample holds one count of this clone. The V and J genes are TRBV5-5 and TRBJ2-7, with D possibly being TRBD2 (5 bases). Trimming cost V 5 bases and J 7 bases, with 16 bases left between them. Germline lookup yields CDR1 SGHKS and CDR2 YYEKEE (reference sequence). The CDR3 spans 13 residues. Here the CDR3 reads CASSQMGVGEQYF. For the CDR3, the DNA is TGTGCCAGCAGTCAGATGGGAGTAGGGGAGCAGTACTTC.

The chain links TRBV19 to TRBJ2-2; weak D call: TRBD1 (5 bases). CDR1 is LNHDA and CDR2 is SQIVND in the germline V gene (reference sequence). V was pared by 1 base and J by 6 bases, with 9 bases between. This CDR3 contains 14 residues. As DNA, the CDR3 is TGTGCCAGTAGTATAGGTAGGGGCGCCGGGGAGCTGTTTTTT. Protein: CASSIGRGAGELFF.

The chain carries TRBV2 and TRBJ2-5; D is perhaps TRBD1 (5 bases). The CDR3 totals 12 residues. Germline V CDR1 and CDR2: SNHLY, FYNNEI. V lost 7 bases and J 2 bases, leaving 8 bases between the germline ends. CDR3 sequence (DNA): TGTGCCAGCATAAGGGGACAAGAGACCCAGTACTTC. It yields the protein CASIRGQETQYF.

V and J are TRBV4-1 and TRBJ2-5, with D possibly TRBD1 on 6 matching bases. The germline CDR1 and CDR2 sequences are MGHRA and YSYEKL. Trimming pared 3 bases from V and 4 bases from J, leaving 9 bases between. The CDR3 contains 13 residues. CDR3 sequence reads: CASSHNRVETQYF. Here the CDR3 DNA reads TGCGCCAGCAGCCATAACAGGGTAGAGACCCAGTACTTC.

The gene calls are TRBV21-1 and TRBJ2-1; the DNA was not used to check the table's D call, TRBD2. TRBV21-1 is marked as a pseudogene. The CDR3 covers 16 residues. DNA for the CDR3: TGTGCCAGCACCCCGGGGCTAGCGGGATTCCACAATGAGCAGTTCTTC. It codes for CASTPGLAGFHNEQFF.

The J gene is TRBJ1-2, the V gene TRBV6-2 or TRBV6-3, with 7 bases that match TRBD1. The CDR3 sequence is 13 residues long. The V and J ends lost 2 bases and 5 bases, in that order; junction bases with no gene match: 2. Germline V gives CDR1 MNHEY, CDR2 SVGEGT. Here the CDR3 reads CASSYGTDYGYTF. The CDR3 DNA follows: TGTGCCAGCAGTTACGGGACAGATTATGGCTACACCTTC.

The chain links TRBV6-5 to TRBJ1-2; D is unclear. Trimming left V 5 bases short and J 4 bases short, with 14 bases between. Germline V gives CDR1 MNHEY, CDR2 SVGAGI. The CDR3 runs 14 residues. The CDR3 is CASSPAGTFYGYTF. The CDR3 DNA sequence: TGTGCCAGCAGTCCAGCAGGTACCTTCTATGGCTACACCTTC.

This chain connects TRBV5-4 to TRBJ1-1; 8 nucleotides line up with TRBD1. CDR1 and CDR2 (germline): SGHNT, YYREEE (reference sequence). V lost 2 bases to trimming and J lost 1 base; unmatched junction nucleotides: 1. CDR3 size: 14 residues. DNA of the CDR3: TGTGCCAGCAGCTTTGGGACAGGGAACACTGAAGCTTTCTTT. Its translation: CASSFGTGNTEAFF.

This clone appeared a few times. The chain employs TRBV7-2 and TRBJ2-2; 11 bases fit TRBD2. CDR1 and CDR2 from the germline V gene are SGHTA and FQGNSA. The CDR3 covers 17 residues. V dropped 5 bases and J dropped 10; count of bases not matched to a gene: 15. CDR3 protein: CASSRPIGLAGNTELFF. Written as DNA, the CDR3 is TGTGCCAGCAGCCGCCCCATCGGACTAGCGGGTAACACGGAGCTGTTTTTT.

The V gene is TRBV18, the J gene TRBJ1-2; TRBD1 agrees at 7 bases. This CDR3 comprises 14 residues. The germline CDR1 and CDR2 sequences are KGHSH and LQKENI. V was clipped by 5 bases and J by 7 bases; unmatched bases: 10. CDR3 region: CASSETGLIPGYTF. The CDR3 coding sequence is TGTGCCAGCTCAGAGACAGGGTTAATACCTGGCTACACCTTC.

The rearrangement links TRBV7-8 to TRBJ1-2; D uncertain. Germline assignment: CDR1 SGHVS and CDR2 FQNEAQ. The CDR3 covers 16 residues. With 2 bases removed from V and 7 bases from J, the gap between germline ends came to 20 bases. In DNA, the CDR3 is TGTGCCAGCAGCTTAAGTGAGGGAGGGCTTCCGAGTGGCTACACCTTC. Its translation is CASSLSEGGLPSGYTF.

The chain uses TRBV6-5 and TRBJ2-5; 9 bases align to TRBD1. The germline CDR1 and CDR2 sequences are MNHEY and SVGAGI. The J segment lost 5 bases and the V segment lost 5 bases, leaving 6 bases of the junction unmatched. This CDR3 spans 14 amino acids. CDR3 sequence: CASSTDRGEETQYF. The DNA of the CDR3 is TGTGCCAGCAGTACGGACAGGGGTGAGGAGACCCAGTACTTC.

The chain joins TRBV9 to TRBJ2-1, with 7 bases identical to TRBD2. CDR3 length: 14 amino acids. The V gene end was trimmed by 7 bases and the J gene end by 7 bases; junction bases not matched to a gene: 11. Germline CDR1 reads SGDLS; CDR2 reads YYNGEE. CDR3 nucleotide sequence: TGTGCCAGCTCCGGCCCGGGGGGAGGGAATGAGCAGTTCTTC. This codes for CASSGPGGGNEQFF. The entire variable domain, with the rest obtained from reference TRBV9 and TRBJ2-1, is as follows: DSGVTQTPKHLITATGQRVTLRCSPRSGDLSVYWYQQSLDQGLQFLIQYYNGEERAKGNILERFSAQQFPDLHSELNLSSLELGDSALYFCASSGPGGGNEQFFGPGTRLTVL.